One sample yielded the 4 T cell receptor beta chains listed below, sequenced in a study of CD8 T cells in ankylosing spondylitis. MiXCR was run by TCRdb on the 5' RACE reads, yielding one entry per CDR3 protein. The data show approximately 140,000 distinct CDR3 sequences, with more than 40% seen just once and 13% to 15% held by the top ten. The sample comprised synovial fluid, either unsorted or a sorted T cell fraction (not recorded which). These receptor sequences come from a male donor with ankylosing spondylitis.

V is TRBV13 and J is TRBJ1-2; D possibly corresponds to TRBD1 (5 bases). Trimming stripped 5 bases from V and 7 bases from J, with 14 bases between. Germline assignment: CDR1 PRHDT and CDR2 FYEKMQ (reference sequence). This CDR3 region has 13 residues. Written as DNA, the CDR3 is TGTGCCAGCAGCCAGACGACAGCGGGTGGCTACACCTTC. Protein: CASSQTTAGGYTF.

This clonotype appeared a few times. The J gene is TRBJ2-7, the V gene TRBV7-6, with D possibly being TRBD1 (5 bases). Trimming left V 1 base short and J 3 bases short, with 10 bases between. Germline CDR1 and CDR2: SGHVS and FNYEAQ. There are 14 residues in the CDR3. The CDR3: CASSLGQGNYEQYF. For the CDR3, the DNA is TGTGCCAGCAGCTTAGGGCAGGGAAACTACGAGCAGTACTTC. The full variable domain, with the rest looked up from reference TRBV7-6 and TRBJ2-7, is GAGVSQSPRYKVTKRGQDVALRCDPISGHVSLYWYRQALGQGPEFLTYFNYEAQQDKSGLPNDRFSAERPEGSISTLTIQRTEQRDSAMYRCASSLGQGNYEQYFGPGTRLTVT.

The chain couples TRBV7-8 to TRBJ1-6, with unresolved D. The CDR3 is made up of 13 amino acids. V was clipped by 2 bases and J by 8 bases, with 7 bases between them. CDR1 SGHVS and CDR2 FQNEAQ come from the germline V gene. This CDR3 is CASSLIKYSPLHF. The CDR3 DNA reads TGTGCCAGCAGCTTAATTAAATATTCACCCCTCCACTTT.

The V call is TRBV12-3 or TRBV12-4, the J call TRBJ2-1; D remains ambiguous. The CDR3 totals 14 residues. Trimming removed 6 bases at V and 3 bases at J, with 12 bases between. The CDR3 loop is CASRRTPGYNEQFF. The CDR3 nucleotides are TGTGCCAGCAGGAGGACCCCCGGCTACAATGAGCAGTTCTTC.